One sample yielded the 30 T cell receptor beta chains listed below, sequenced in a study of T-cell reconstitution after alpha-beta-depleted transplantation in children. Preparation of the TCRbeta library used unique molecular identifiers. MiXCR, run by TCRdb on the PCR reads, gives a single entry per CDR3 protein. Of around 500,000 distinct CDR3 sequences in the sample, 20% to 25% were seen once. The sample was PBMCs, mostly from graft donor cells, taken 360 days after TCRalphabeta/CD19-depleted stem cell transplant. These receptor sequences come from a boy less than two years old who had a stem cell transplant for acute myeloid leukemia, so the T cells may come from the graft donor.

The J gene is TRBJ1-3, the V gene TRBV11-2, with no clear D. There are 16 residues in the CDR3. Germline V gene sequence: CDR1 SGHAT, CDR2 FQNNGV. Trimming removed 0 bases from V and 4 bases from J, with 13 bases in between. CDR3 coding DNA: TGTGCCAGCAGCTTAGAAACCTCATCGGCAGGAAACACCATATATTTT. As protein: CASSLETSSAGNTIYF.

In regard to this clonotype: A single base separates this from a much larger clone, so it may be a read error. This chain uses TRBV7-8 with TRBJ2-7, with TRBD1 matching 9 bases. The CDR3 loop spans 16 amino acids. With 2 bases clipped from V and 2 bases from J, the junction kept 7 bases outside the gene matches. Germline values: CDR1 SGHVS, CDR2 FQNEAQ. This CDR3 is CASSLRLRTGAYEQYF. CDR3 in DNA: TGTGCCAGCAGCTTAAGGCTTAGGACAGGGGCCTACGAGCAGTACTTC.

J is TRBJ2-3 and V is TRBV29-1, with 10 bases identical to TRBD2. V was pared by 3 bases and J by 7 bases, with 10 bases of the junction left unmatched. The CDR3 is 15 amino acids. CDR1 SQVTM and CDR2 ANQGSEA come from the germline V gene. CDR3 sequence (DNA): TGCAGCGTTGAGAAAGCGGGGGGGAAGGATCATACGCAGTATTTT. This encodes CSVEKAGGKDHTQYF.

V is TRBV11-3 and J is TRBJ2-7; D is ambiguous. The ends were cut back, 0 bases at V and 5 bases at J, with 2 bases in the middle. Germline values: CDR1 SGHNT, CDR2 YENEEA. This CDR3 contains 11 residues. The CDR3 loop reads CASSLEDEQYF. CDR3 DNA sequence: TGTGCCAGCAGCTTAGAGGACGAGCAGTACTTC.

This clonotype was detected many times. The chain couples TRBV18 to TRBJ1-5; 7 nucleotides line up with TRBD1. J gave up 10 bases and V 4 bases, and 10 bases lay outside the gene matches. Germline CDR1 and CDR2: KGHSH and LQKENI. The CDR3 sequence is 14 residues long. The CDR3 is CASSLDRDPEPQHF. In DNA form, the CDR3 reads TGTGCCAGCTCACTCGACAGGGACCCCGAACCCCAGCATTTT.

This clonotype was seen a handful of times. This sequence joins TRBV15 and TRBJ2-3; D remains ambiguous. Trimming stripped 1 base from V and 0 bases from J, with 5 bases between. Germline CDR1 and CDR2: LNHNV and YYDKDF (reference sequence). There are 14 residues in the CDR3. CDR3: CATSRGLSTDTQYF. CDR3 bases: TGTGCCACCAGCAGAGGTCTGAGCACAGATACGCAGTATTTT.

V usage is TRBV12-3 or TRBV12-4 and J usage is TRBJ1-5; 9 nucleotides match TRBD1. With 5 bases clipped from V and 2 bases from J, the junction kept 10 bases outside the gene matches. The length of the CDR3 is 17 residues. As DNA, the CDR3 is TGTGCCAGCAGTCCCGACAGGGGGACCGGAGGCAATCAGCCCCAGCATTTT. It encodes CASSPDRGTGGNQPQHF.

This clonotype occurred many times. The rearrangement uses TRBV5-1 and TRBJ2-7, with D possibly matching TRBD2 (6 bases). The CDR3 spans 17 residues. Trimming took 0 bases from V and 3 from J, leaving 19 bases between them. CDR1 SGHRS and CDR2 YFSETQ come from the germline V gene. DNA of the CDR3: TGCGCCAGCAGCTTGGTCGATTATGGAGGGACCTTCTACGAGCAGTACTTC. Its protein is CASSLVDYGGTFYEQYF.

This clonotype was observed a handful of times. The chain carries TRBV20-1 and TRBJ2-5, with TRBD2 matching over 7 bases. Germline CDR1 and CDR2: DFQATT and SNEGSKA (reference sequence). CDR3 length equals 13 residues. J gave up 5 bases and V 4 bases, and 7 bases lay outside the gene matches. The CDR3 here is CSAKRGQDETQYF. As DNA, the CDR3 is TGCAGTGCTAAGCGGGGCCAGGACGAGACCCAGTACTTC.

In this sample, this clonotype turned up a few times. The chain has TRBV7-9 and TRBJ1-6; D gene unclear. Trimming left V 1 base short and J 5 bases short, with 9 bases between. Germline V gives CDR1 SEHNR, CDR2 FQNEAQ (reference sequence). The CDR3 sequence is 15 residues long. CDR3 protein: CASSLESPNNSPLHF. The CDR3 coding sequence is TGTGCCAGCAGCTTAGAGTCCCCCAATAATTCACCCCTCCACTTT. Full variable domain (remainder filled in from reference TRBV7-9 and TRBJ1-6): DTGVSQNPRHKITKRGQNVTFRCDPISEHNRLYWYRQTLGQGPEFLTYFQNEAQLEKSRLLSDRFSAERPKGSFSTLEIQRTEQGDSAMYLCASSLESPNNSPLHFGNGTRLTVT.

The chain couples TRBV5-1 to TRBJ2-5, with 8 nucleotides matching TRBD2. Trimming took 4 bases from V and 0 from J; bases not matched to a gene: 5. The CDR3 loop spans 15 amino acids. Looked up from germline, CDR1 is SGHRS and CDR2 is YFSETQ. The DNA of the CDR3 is TGCGCCAGCAGCCTACGGGGGGGTTACCAAGAGACCCAGTACTTC. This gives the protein CASSLRGGYQETQYF. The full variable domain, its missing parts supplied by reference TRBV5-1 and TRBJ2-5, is KAGVTQTPRYLIKTRGQQVTLSCSPISGHRSVSWYQQTPGQGLQFLFEYFSETQRNKGNFPGRFSGRQFSNSRSEMNVSTLELGDSALYLCASSLRGGYQETQYFGPGTRLLVL.

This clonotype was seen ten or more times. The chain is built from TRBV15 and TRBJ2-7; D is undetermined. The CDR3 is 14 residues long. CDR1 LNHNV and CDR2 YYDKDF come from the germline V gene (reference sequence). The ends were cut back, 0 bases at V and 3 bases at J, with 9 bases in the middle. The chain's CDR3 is CATSRDKDGYEQYF. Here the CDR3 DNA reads TGTGCCACCAGCAGAGATAAGGACGGCTACGAGCAGTACTTC.

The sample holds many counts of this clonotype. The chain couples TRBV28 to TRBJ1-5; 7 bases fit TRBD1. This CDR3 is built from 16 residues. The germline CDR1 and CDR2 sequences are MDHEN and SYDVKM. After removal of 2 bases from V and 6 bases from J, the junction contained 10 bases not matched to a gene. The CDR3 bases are TGTGCCAGCAGTTTACTTGCAGGGGGGGACCCTCAGCCCCAGCATTTT. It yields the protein CASSLLAGGDPQPQHF.

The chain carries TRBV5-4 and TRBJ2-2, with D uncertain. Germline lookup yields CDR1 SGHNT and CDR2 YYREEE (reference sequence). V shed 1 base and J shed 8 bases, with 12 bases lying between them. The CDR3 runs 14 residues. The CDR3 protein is CASSLRTAVGELFF. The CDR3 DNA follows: TGTGCCAGCAGCTTGCGGACGGCGGTGGGGGAGCTGTTTTTT.

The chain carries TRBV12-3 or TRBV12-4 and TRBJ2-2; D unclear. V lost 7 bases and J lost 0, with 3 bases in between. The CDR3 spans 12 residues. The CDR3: CASMTNTGELFF. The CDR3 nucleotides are TGTGCCAGCATGACGAACACCGGGGAGCTGTTTTTT.

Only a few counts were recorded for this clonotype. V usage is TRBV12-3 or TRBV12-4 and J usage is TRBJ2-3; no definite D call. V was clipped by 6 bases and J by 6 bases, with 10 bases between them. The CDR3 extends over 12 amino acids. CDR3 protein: CASSLTVDTQYF. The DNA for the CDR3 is TGTGCCAGCAGCCTAACTGTTGATACGCAGTATTTT.

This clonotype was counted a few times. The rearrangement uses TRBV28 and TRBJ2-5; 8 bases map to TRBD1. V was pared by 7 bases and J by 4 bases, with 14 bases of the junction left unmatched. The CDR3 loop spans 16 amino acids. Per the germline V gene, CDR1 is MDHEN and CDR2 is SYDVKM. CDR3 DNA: TGTGCCAGCACCCAGGGGGTCGTCGGACAGGGAGAGACCCAGTACTTC. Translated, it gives CASTQGVVGQGETQYF.

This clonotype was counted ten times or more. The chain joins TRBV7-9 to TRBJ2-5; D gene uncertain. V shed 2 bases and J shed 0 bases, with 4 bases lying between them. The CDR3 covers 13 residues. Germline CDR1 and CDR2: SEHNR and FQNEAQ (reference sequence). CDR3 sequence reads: CASSLPDQETQYF. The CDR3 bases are TGTGCCAGCAGCTTACCGGACCAAGAGACCCAGTACTTC.

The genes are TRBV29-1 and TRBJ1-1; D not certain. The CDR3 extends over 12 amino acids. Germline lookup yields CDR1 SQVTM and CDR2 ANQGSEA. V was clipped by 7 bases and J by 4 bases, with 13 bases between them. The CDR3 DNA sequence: TGCAGCGCCCCGGTCCGGGGCACTGAAGCTTTCTTT. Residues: CSAPVRGTEAFF.

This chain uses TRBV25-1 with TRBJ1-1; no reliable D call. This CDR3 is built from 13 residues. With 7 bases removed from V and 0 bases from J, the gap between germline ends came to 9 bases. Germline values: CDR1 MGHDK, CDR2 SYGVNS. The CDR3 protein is CASKEAMNTEAFF. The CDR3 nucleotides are TGTGCCAGCAAGGAAGCCATGAACACTGAAGCTTTCTTT.

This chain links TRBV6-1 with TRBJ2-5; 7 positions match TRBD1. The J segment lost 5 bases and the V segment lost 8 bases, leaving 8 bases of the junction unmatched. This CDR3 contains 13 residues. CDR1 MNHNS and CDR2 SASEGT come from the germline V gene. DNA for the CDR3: TGTGCCAGCGGCAGGGGGAAAGGGGAGACCCAGTACTTC. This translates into CASGRGKGETQYF.

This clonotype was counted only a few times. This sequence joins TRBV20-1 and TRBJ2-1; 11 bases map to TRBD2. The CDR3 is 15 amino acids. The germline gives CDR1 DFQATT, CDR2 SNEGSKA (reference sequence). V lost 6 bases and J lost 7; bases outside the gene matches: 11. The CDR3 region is CSADGTSGEVNEQFF. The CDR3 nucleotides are TGCAGTGCGGATGGGACTAGCGGCGAGGTTAATGAGCAGTTCTTC.

The CDR3 loop reads CASSYGASGTDTQYF. The CDR3 coding sequence is TGTGCCAGCAGTTACGGGGCTAGCGGTACAGATACGCAGTATTTT. The chain carries TRBV6-2 or TRBV6-3 and TRBJ2-3; 7 bases map to TRBD2. The CDR3 sequence is 15 residues long. In germline, CDR1 is MNHEY, CDR2 SVGEGT. V was pared by 2 bases and J by 3 bases, with 5 bases of the junction left unmatched.

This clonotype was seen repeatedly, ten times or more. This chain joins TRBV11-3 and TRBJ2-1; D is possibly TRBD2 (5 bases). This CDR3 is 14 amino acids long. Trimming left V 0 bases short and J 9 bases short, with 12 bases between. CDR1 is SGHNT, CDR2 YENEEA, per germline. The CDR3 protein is CASSLDPIGIEQFF. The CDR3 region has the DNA TGTGCCAGCAGCTTAGATCCGATCGGGATTGAGCAGTTCTTC.

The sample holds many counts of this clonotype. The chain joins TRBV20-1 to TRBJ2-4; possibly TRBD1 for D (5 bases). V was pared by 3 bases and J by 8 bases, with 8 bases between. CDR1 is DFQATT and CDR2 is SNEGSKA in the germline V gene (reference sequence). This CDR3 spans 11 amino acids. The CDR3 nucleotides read TGCAGTGCTAGGGAAGGGGACATTCAGTACTTC. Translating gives CSAREGDIQYF.

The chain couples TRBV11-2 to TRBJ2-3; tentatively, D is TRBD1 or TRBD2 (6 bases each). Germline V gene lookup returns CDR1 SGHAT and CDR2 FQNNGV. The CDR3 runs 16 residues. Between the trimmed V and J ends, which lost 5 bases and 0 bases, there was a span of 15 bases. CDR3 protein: CASSRGQGTSTDTQYF. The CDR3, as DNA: TGTGCCAGCAGCCGAGGGCAGGGGACTAGCACAGATACGCAGTATTTT.

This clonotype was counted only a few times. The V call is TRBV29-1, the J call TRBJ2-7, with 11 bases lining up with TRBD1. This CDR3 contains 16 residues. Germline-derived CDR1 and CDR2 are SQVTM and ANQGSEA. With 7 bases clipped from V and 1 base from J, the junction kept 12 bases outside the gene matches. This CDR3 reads CSAIVRRDRGSYEQYF. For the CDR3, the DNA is TGCAGCGCTATCGTCCGCCGGGACAGGGGGTCCTACGAGCAGTACTTC.

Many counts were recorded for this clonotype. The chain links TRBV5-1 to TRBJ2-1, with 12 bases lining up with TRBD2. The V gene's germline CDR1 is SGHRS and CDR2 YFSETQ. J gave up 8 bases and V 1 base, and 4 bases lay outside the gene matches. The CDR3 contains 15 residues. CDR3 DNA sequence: TGCGCCAGCAGCTTGTCCCTAGCGGGGGGGCATGAGCAGTTCTTC. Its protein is CASSLSLAGGHEQFF.

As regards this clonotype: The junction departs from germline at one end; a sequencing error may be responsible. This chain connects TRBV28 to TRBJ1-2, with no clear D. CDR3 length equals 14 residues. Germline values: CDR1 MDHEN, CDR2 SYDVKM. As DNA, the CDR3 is TGTGCCAGCAGTTTACGGCAGACGGACTATGACTACACCTTC. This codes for CASSLRQTDYDYTF.

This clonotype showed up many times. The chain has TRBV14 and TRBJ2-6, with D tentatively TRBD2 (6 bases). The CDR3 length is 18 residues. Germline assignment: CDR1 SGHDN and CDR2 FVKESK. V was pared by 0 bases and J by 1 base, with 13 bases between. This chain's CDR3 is CASSQDWGLMSGANVLTF. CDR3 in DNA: TGTGCCAGCAGCCAAGATTGGGGACTTATGTCTGGGGCCAACGTCCTGACTTTC.